This TCR beta chain was documented in a study of cytomegalovirus exposure and HLA in healthy donors. As for the study in general: In a later analysis, it was reported that the approximately 120 validation repertoires had been produced on the same platform as the roughly 700 repertoires belonging to the first cohort. General observations from the study: Using the classifier, cytomegalovirus status was reportedly diagnosed with high specificity and sensitivity. In vitro work confirmed that a few CMV-associated chains recognize CMV antigens. Researchers catalogued around 150 TCR beta chains as cytomegalovirus-associated.

Data came from immunoSEQ multiplex PCR; TCRdb stores just in-frame clones and leaves some out. The sample has under 200,000 clones; approximately 96% are singletons. For this clone: What it binds is not known.

CDR3 size: 15 residues. V gave up 5 bases and J gave up 8 bases; unmatched junction bases: 14. Germline values: CDR1 SNHLY, CDR2 FYNNEI. The sequence came from a young woman in good health and CMV-seronegative. The chain recombines TRBV2 with TRBJ1-2, with 7 bases lining up with TRBD1. The sequenced sample consisted of PBMCs. Here the CDR3 DNA reads TGTGCCAGCAGTTCCACAGGGGCGCGGGTAGACGGCTACACCTTC. This sequence encodes CASSSTGARVDGYTF.